The 18 T cell receptor beta chains below come from one sample, sequenced in a study of T cells in Graves' hyperthyroidism and ophthalmopathy. It was RNA transcripts that yielded the amplified TCR beta CDR3 regions. The primer set for the first-round RT-PCR of the TCR CDR3 was HTBI. TCRdb re-analysed the multiplex PCR reads in MiXCR, keeping a single row per CDR3 protein. The profile shows 300,000 to 450,000 distinct CDR3 sequences, less than 15% of them singletons. The sequenced material came from blood. The receptors were gathered from a woman aged 18-29 years with Graves' hyperthyroidism.

The table lists this clonotype with many counts. The chain employs TRBV27 and TRBJ1-1; 9 bases map to TRBD1. The V and J ends lost 8 bases and 4 bases, in that order; junction bases with no gene match: 2. This CDR3 spans 12 amino acids. Germline loops: CDR1 MNHEY, CDR2 SMNVEV (reference sequence). The CDR3: CASRTGATEAFF. CDR3 DNA: TGTGCCAGCCGGACAGGGGCCACTGAAGCTTTCTTT.

This clonotype occurred a few times. CDR3 DNA sequence: TGTGCCAGCACTACTTCCGGGCACAACACCGGGGAGCTGTTTTTT. The encoded protein is CASTTSGHNTGELFF. V usage is TRBV6-1 and J usage is TRBJ2-2; D is ambiguous. The CDR3 loop spans 15 amino acids. Germline V gives CDR1 MNHNS, CDR2 SASEGT. With 7 bases removed from V and 2 bases from J, the gap between germline ends came to 14 bases.

This clonotype was recorded at least ten times. Compared with germline, one end of the junction differs, possibly owing to a read error. J is TRBJ2-3 and V is TRBV7-2; possibly TRBD2 for D (5 bases). Germline V gives CDR1 SGHTA, CDR2 FQGNSA. The CDR3 is 18 amino acids. The CDR3 DNA reads TGTGCCGGCAGCTTAGAAGTGGCGGGCGGAACGTACACAGATACGCAGTATTTT. Its protein is CAGSLEVAGGTYTDTQYF.

In its sample, this clonotype was seen many times. The rearrangement uses TRBV5-6 and TRBJ2-7, with TRBD1 as a possible D gene (9 bases). This CDR3 spans 17 amino acids. The V end was cut by 2 bases, the J end by 2 bases, with 20 bases between. Germline V CDR1 and CDR2: SGHDT, YYEEEE. CDR3 residues: CASSFHREGTGTYEQYF. DNA of the CDR3: TGTGCCAGCAGCTTTCATCGGGAGGGGACAGGGACCTACGAGCAGTACTTC.

This clonotype was counted at least ten times. The chain is built from TRBV12-3 or TRBV12-4 and TRBJ1-3; maybe TRBD1 (5 bases). The CDR3 is 15 amino acids. V lost 6 bases and J 2 bases, leaving 14 bases between the germline ends. CDR3 residues: CASRTGDGPGNTIYF. Written as DNA, the CDR3 is TGTGCCAGCAGAACGGGGGATGGACCTGGAAACACCATATATTTT.

A word on this clonotype: This may be a read error, as it is one base from a much larger clone. The CDR3 nucleotides are TGTGCCAGCAGTTATTGGGGGGGCACTAGCGGGGGGACAGATACGCAGCATTTT. Translation gives CASSYWGGTSGGTDTQHF. The chain recombines TRBV6-5 with TRBJ2-3, with TRBD1 matching over 7 bases. Gene TRBJ1-5 matches the end of the DNA better, so the J call may be wrong. CDR1 is MNHEY and CDR2 is SVGAGI in the germline V gene. The CDR3 sequence is 18 residues long.

This clonotype was seen a few times. The rearrangement uses TRBV28 and TRBJ2-7; D possibly corresponds to TRBD1 (6 bases). Trimming removed 3 bases from V and 2 bases from J, with 11 bases in between. The CDR3 is 14 residues long. CDR1 and CDR2 from the germline V gene are MDHEN and SYDVKM. CDR3: CASSFLGTPYEQYF. In nucleotides, the CDR3 is TGTGCCAGCAGTTTTTTGGGGACACCCTACGAGCAGTACTTC.

This clonotype showed up many times. This sequence joins TRBV7-2 and TRBJ2-1; D unclear. V was shortened by 6 bases and J by 0 bases, with 12 bases between the two germline ends. The CDR3 spans 15 residues. CDR1 SGHTA and CDR2 FQGNSA come from the germline V gene. The CDR3 DNA follows: TGTGCCAGCAGTTTATCCCAGAGCTCCTACAATGAGCAGTTCTTC. Amino acids: CASSLSQSSYNEQFF.

This clonotype was recorded at least ten times. This sequence joins TRBV28 and TRBJ2-7, with TRBD1 matching 10 bases. V lost 6 bases to trimming and J lost 3 bases; unmatched junction nucleotides: 5. CDR1 and CDR2 (germline): MDHEN, SYDVKM. The CDR3 extends over 14 amino acids. CDR3 loop: CASRWDRGHYEQYF. The CDR3, as DNA: TGTGCCAGCAGGTGGGACAGGGGCCACTACGAGCAGTACTTC.

In its sample, this clonotype was seen many times. The chain recombines TRBV6-1 with TRBJ1-5; D uncertain. The CDR3 extends over 13 amino acids. Trimming left V 1 base short and J 5 bases short, with 6 bases between. From germline, CDR1 is MNHNS and CDR2 SASEGT. The DNA of the CDR3 is TGTGCCAGCAGTGAAGTGTGGGATCAGCCCCAGCATTTT. This codes for CASSEVWDQPQHF.

The sample holds a few counts of this clonotype. The germline gene is not matched at one end of the junction; a read error may be the cause. The J gene is TRBJ1-1, the V gene TRBV11-2; D ambiguous. There are 19 residues in the CDR3. Germline V gene sequence: CDR1 SGHAT, CDR2 FQNNGV. The CDR3 DNA sequence: TGTGCCAGCAGCTCCGGGTCCCGGCTCTCTAGCTTTCCGAACTCTGAAGCTTTCTTT. Translating gives CASSSGSRLSSFPNSEAFF.

This clonotype turned up a few times. This chain uses TRBV27 with TRBJ2-3, with 12 positions matching TRBD2. This CDR3 is 18 amino acids long. V gave up 5 bases and J gave up 10 bases; unmatched junction bases: 19. CDR1 is MNHEY, CDR2 SMNVEV, per germline (reference sequence). The CDR3 loop is CASSPMTSGGKTFPSQYF. CDR3 bases: TGTGCCAGCAGTCCTATGACTAGCGGGGGCAAAACATTCCCATCGCAGTATTTT.

This clonotype has ten or more counts. The rearrangement joins TRBV18 to TRBJ2-7; D unclear. V was cut by 2 bases and J by 6 bases, with 8 bases left in between. The CDR3 runs to 12 residues. Germline CDR1 KGHSH, CDR2 LQKENI. CDR3 nucleotides: TGTGCCAGCTCACCAGCTCGGAGCGAGCAGTACTTC. Translating it yields CASSPARSEQYF.

With regard to this clonotype: The junction does not match germline at one end; this may be a read error. The chain uses TRBV7-6 and TRBJ2-1; TRBD2 matches at 7 bases. CDR3 size: 16 residues. Germline lookup yields CDR1 SGHVS and CDR2 FNYEAQ. The CDR3 DNA follows: TGTGCCAGCAGCTTAGAGGCTAGCGGAGCCTACAATGTGCAGTTCTTC. It is translated as CASSLEASGAYNVQFF.

The table lists this clonotype with many counts. The genes are TRBV28 and TRBJ1-4, with 9 bases fitting TRBD1. Trimming removed 5 bases from V and 8 bases from J; junction bases left unmatched: 6. CDR1 MDHEN and CDR2 SYDVKM come from the germline V gene. The CDR3 extends over 14 amino acids. This CDR3 reads CASSPGQGREKLFF. The CDR3 nucleotides are TGTGCCAGCAGTCCGGGACAGGGCCGCGAAAAACTGTTTTTT.

This clonotype was observed at least ten times. J is TRBJ2-2 and V is TRBV7-8; 8 bases agree with TRBD2. CDR3 length: 16 amino acids. Germline V CDR1 and CDR2: SGHVS, FQNEAQ. V was clipped by 3 bases and J by 2 bases; unmatched bases: 5. In DNA form, the CDR3 reads TGTGCCAGCAGCTTCCTGACTAGCGATAACACCGGGGAGCTGTTTTTT. It encodes CASSFLTSDNTGELFF.

This clonotype has a count of ten or more. The chain carries TRBV7-8 and TRBJ2-2, with TRBD2 matching over 11 bases. Germline-derived CDR1 and CDR2 are SGHVS and FQNEAQ. With V trimmed by 2 bases and J by 5 bases, 16 bases remained unmatched. The CDR3 length is 20 residues. In DNA, the CDR3 is TGTGCCAGCAGCTTATCCCGCCTTATAGCGGGAGGGAGGGGGACCGGGGAGCTGTTTTTT. It yields the protein CASSLSRLIAGGRGTGELFF.

This clonotype was counted many times. V usage is TRBV7-2 and J usage is TRBJ2-1; TRBD2 matches at 7 bases. Per germline, CDR1 SGHTA and CDR2 FQGNSA. V gave up 5 bases and J gave up 10 bases; unmatched junction bases: 14. The CDR3 runs 15 residues. The CDR3 sequence is CASSHHRERGNEQFF. CDR3 coding DNA: TGTGCCAGCAGCCACCATCGAGAGCGGGGTAACGAGCAGTTCTTC.